The 15 T cell receptor beta chains listed next were all sequenced from one sample in a study of naive and memory T cell subsets. The library had UMIs added by 3' ligation of an oligonucleotide to TCR cDNA. Amplification of ligated cDNA took four PCR rounds with SP2 and nested alpha and beta constant primers. TCRdb reprocessed the 5' RACE reads with MiXCR, giving one entry per CDR3 protein. The table has 57,000 or so distinct CDR3 sequences, roughly 6.7% seen once. These receptors all stem from a male donor in good health.

Ten or more counts support this clonotype. The V gene is TRBV7-2, the J gene TRBJ2-7; 9 bases line up with TRBD2. V shed 5 bases and J 2 bases; nucleotides not matched to a gene: 7. CDR1 is SGHTA and CDR2 is FQGNSA in the germline V gene. The CDR3 length is 15 residues. This CDR3 is CASSPYSGSTYEQYF. DNA of the CDR3: TGTGCCAGCAGCCCTTATAGCGGGAGTACCTACGAGCAGTACTTC.

The chain has TRBV5-1 and TRBJ2-2, with TRBD2 matching over 7 bases. Trimming at V came to 4 bases and at J to 0 bases, leaving 9 bases not matched to a gene. Looked up from germline, CDR1 is SGHRS and CDR2 is YFSETQ. This CDR3 spans 17 amino acids. The CDR3 bases are TGCGCCAGCAGCCTCTACGGGGCGGGGGCGAACACCGGGGAGCTGTTTTTT. Its protein is CASSLYGAGANTGELFF.

Remarks on this clonotype: This may be a read error: a much more frequent sequence differs by one nucleotide. The rearrangement uses TRBV7-9 and TRBJ2-7; the D is unclear. V lost 1 base to trimming and J lost 1 base, with 5 bases between them. The germline V gene encodes CDR1 SEHNR and CDR2 FQNEAQ (reference sequence). This CDR3 is built from 13 residues. Written as DNA, the CDR3 is TGTGCCAGCAGCTTAGGGGCGTCCTACGAGCAGTACTTC. Its protein is CASSLGASYEQYF.

Only a few counts were recorded for this clonotype. The chain couples TRBV5-1 to TRBJ1-3; D unresolved. The CDR3 totals 14 residues. V was pared by 2 bases and J by 7 bases, with 13 bases between. Germline CDR1 SGHRS, CDR2 YFSETQ. CDR3 in amino acids: CASSFGEAENTIYF. CDR3 nucleotides: TGCGCCAGCAGCTTCGGGGAGGCAGAGAACACCATATATTTT.

The rearrangement links TRBV4-2 to TRBJ2-7; TRBD1 matches 10 bases. V gave up 3 bases and J gave up 2 bases; unmatched junction bases: 13. This CDR3 comprises 18 residues. The germline CDR1 and CDR2 sequences are LGHNA and YNFKEQ. The DNA for the CDR3 is TGTGCCAGCAGCCACCACCAGCCCCGGGACAGGGGTACCTACGAGCAGTACTTC. Its translation is CASSHHQPRDRGTYEQYF.

This clonotype occurred many times. The rearrangement links TRBV12-5 to TRBJ2-7, with D unresolved. The germline V and J ends were trimmed by 5 bases and 6 bases, with 8 bases remaining between them. The CDR3 runs to 11 residues. CDR1 and CDR2 (germline): LGHNT, FRNRAP. CDR3 nucleotide sequence: TGTGCTAGTGGTCCCGTCACCGAGCAGTACTTC. Amino acids: CASGPVTEQYF.

There are a few counts of this clonotype. The rearrangement links TRBV3-1 to TRBJ1-2, with 7 bases that match TRBD1. The CDR3 totals 17 residues. Per the germline V gene, CDR1 is LGHDT and CDR2 is YNNKEL (reference sequence). V was clipped by 4 bases and J by 2 bases; unmatched bases: 13. CDR3 in amino acids: CASSLWTGPRTNYGYTF. The CDR3 nucleotides are TGTGCCAGCAGCCTCTGGACAGGCCCCCGGACCAACTATGGCTACACCTTC.

This clonotype was found many times. This sequence joins TRBV6-5 and TRBJ2-1, with TRBD2 as a possible D gene (6 bases). This CDR3 comprises 12 residues. V was cut by 7 bases and J by 6 bases, with 10 bases left in between. Germline CDR1 and CDR2: MNHEY and SVGAGI. CDR3 amino acids: CASKPGGNEQFF. For the CDR3, the DNA is TGTGCCAGCAAGCCCGGGGGCAATGAGCAGTTCTTC.

This clonotype was counted between two and nine times. This chain links TRBV15 with TRBJ1-1; a possible D gene is TRBD1 (5 bases). Germline V gene sequence: CDR1 LNHNV, CDR2 YYDKDF (reference sequence). There are 15 residues in the CDR3. Trimming took off 1 base at V and 0 bases at J, with 9 bases between the two ends. This CDR3 is CATSRVGPVNTEAFF. The CDR3 region has the DNA TGTGCCACCAGCAGAGTGGGGCCCGTGAACACTGAAGCTTTCTTT.

V and J are TRBV6-5 and TRBJ2-7, with D possibly matching TRBD1 (5 bases). Trimming pared 2 bases from V and 2 bases from J, leaving 13 bases between. This CDR3 has 15 residues. Germline V gives CDR1 MNHEY, CDR2 SVGAGI. The DNA for the CDR3 is TGTGCCAGCAGTTACGGGGCTACCCTGACCTACGAGCAGTACTTC. This translates into CASSYGATLTYEQYF.

This clonotype was counted many times. This chain connects TRBV20-1 to TRBJ1-5, with 8 bases identical to TRBD1. This CDR3 region has 14 residues. Germline lookup yields CDR1 DFQATT and CDR2 SNEGSKA (reference sequence). Trimming at V came to 1 base and at J to 5 bases, leaving 4 bases not matched to a gene. CDR3 region: CSARVGTGDQPQHF. Here the CDR3 DNA reads TGCAGTGCTAGAGTGGGGACAGGAGATCAGCCCCAGCATTTT.

The chain has TRBV12-5 and TRBJ1-5, with D maybe TRBD1 (6 bases). Trimming left V 3 bases short and J 3 bases short, with 9 bases between. CDR1 is LGHNT and CDR2 is FRNRAP in the germline V gene. The CDR3 is made up of 14 amino acids. The CDR3 reads CASGLRGANQPQHF. The CDR3 nucleotides read TGTGCTAGTGGTTTACGGGGGGCCAATCAGCCCCAGCATTTT.

This rearrangement joins TRBV7-6 to TRBJ1-1; possibly TRBD1 for D (6 bases). The germline gives CDR1 SGHVS, CDR2 FNYEAQ. Trimming stripped 1 base from V and 0 bases from J, with 15 bases between. This CDR3 is 17 amino acids long. The CDR3 is CASSLGGGPSMNTEAFF. CDR3 nucleotides: TGTGCCAGCAGCTTAGGTGGGGGGCCCTCCATGAACACTGAAGCTTTCTTT.

The chain employs TRBV11-3 and TRBJ2-1; D is uncertain. V lost 4 bases and J 4 bases, leaving 11 bases between the germline ends. The germline V gene encodes CDR1 SGHNT and CDR2 YENEEA. The CDR3 extends over 14 amino acids. The CDR3 DNA reads TGTGCCAGCAGCTCCGGACGGGTTTACAATGAGCAGTTCTTC. Its protein product is CASSSGRVYNEQFF.

There are a few counts of this clonotype. The V call is TRBV14, the J call TRBJ2-7, with D tentatively TRBD1 (6 bases). Germline V CDR1 and CDR2: SGHDN, FVKESK. Trimming took off 4 bases at V and 2 bases at J, with 12 bases between the two ends. The CDR3 loop spans 14 amino acids. The CDR3: CASSLGQSTYEQYF. The CDR3 DNA reads TGTGCCAGCAGCCTCGGACAGAGTACCTACGAGCAGTACTTC.